Listed below are T cell receptor beta chains from one sample, sequenced in a study of blood T cell repertoires in COVID-19. Repertoires were generated with immunoSEQ multiplex PCR, while TCRdb's copy carries only in-frame clones and drops some. The table shows around 230,000 clones, with roughly 90% occurring only once. Sample: PBMCs or T cells enriched from blood (not recorded which). These receptors originate from a woman aged 25 to 45 with acute COVID-19. Both conserved end residues are part of each CDR3. The D gene is left open where the match is weak.

J gene: TRBJ1-2
D gene: NA
V gene: TRBV7-2
CDR3 protein: CASSLAPAREANYGYTF

J gene: TRBJ1-2
D gene: TRBD1
V gene: TRBV19
CDR3 protein: CASSPQQGANYGYTF

J gene: TRBJ1-2
D gene: NA
V gene: TRBV4-1
CDR3 protein: CASSQDFTGMSYTF

J gene: TRBJ2-2
D gene: NA
V gene: TRBV7-9
CDR3 protein: CATGVGTNTGELFF

J gene: TRBJ1-4
D gene: NA
V gene: TRBV30
CDR3 protein: CAWGDGGDEKLFF

J gene: TRBJ1-5
D gene: TRBD1
V gene: TRBV5-5
CDR3 protein: CASSPGQGGQPQHF

J gene: TRBJ2-7
D gene: TRBD2
V gene: TRBV7-2
CDR3 protein: CASSLLAGVKLSEQYF

J gene: TRBJ1-5
D gene: TRBD1
V gene: TRBV7-8
CDR3 protein: CASSSQGARQPQHF

J gene: TRBJ2-7
D gene: NA
V gene: TRBV5-4
CDR3 protein: CASSLAVYEQYF

J gene: TRBJ1-2
D gene: NA
V gene: TRBV5-6
CDR3 protein: CASSLRTFAGYTF

J gene: TRBJ2-7
D gene: NA
V gene: TRBV19
CDR3 protein: CASSIDLQRSYEQYF

J gene: TRBJ1-6
D gene: TRBD1
V gene: TRBV5-6
CDR3 protein: CASSPGTGAPESPLHF

J gene: TRBJ1-1
D gene: TRBD1
V gene: TRBV19
CDR3 protein: CASIRTGEGGTEAFF

J gene: TRBJ1-2
D gene: TRBD1
V gene: TRBV2
CDR3 protein: CASSERGQGTSRGYTF

J gene: TRBJ1-5
D gene: NA
V gene: TRBV18
CDR3 protein: CASSPAENQPQHF

J gene: TRBJ2-1
D gene: TRBD2
V gene: TRBV6-6
CDR3 protein: CASRALAGDSYNEQFF

J gene: TRBJ2-5
D gene: TRBD1
V gene: TRBV5-1
CDR3 protein: CASSAGTDETQYF

J gene: TRBJ1-1
D gene: NA
V gene: TRBV6-5
CDR3 protein: CASSSGEVQAFF

J gene: TRBJ2-7
D gene: TRBD2
V gene: TRBV27
CDR3 protein: CASSLTIPSGGSTYEQYF

J gene: TRBJ2-7
D gene: NA
V gene: TRBV10-2
CDR3 protein: CASSERGYPYEQYF

J gene: TRBJ2-1
D gene: NA
V gene: TRBV28
CDR3 protein: CASGWGGHEQFF

J gene: TRBJ2-5
D gene: NA
V gene: TRBV13
CDR3 protein: CASSPDQLAGEETQYF

J gene: TRBJ1-3
D gene: NA
V gene: TRBV5-1
CDR3 protein: CASSPTNGGRAGNTIYF

J gene: TRBJ1-6
D gene: TRBD1
V gene: TRBV3-1/TRBV3-2
CDR3 protein: CASRRYRDRGESPLHF

J gene: TRBJ1-2
D gene: NA
V gene: TRBV10-1
CDR3 protein: CASSDKGSYGYTF

J gene: TRBJ2-5
D gene: TRBD2
V gene: TRBV7-2
CDR3 protein: CASSLIGALAGGYRETQYF

J gene: TRBJ1-1
D gene: TRBD1
V gene: TRBV15
CDR3 protein: CATTATGGFTEAFF

J gene: TRBJ1-2
D gene: TRBD1
V gene: TRBV7-9
CDR3 protein: CASSPPDRAYGYTF

J gene: TRBJ2-2
D gene: NA
V gene: TRBV6-5
CDR3 protein: CASSLRQNTGELFF

J gene: TRBJ1-1
D gene: TRBD1
V gene: TRBV10-3
CDR3 protein: CAIGNQGVTEAFF

J gene: TRBJ1-1
D gene: NA
V gene: TRBV21-1
CDR3 protein: CASLEAFF

J gene: TRBJ1-2
D gene: NA
V gene: TRBV9
CDR3 protein: CASSARGGNYGYTF

J gene: TRBJ1-5
D gene: NA
V gene: TRBV24-1
CDR3 protein: CATSWAANQPQHF

J gene: TRBJ2-1
D gene: NA
V gene: TRBV29-1
CDR3 protein: CSVQGSYNEQFF

J gene: TRBJ1-2
D gene: NA
V gene: TRBV19
CDR3 protein: CASSVDGAGGFLLGHGYTF

J gene: TRBJ1-3
D gene: NA
V gene: TRBV7-9
CDR3 protein: CASSLGAASGNTIYF

J gene: TRBJ2-5
D gene: NA
V gene: TRBV15
CDR3 protein: CATSPFRYSQGETQYF

J gene: TRBJ1-4
D gene: TRBD1
V gene: TRBV30
CDR3 protein: CASRQGVGEKLFF

J gene: TRBJ1-1
D gene: TRBD1
V gene: TRBV5-1
CDR3 protein: CASSLVLSQGAAEAFF

J gene: TRBJ2-3
D gene: TRBD2
V gene: TRBV5-6
CDR3 protein: CASSWPGGSTDTQYF

J gene: TRBJ2-2
D gene: TRBD2
V gene: TRBV3-1/TRBV3-2
CDR3 protein: CASRRTSGDPRGTGELFF

J gene: TRBJ2-7
D gene: NA
V gene: TRBV29-1
CDR3 protein: CSVVERSSYEQYF

J gene: TRBJ2-3
D gene: TRBD2
V gene: TRBV29-1
CDR3 protein: CSVGPSGDYTDTQYF